These 20 T cell receptor beta chains were all obtained from the same sample, sequenced in a study of a mutant IDH1 vaccine in newly diagnosed glioma. Described time point: week 47, end of study. All doses held 300 ug of mutant IDH1 20-mer peptide, with topical imiquimod. The repertoire was sequenced with immunoSEQ multiplex PCR; TCRdb's copy has only in-frame clones and lacks some. The repertoire holds about 94,000 clones, roughly nine tenths seen once, with 0.7% to 0.95% in the top ten. Their target antigens are unknown. The input for sequencing was PBMCs, taken from a glioma patient whose treatment included an IDH1 peptide vaccine. Receptor source: a woman aged 45 to 65 with glioma.

The V and J genes are TRBV9 and TRBJ2-5; D not certain. This CDR3 contains 14 residues. V was pared by 1 base and J by 5 bases, with 12 bases between. Germline loops: CDR1 SGDLS, CDR2 YYNGEE. The CDR3 nucleotides are TGTGCCAGCAGCGTACAAGGATCGGAGGAGACCCAGTACTTC. This translates into CASSVQGSEETQYF. The full variable domain, its missing parts supplied by reference TRBV9 and TRBJ2-5, is DSGVTQTPKHLITATGQRVTLRCSPRSGDLSVYWYQQSLDQGLQFLIQYYNGEERAKGNILERFSAQQFPDLHSELNLSSLELGDSALYFCASSVQGSEETQYFGPGTRLLVL.

This sequence joins TRBV5-4 and TRBJ1-2; no clear D. CDR3 length: 14 amino acids. Germline CDR1 is SGHNT and CDR2 is YYREEE (reference sequence). The V end lost 4 bases, the J end lost 3 bases, and 13 bases lay between the germline ends. The CDR3 nucleotides are TGTGCCAGCAGCCGGGCCTTAGAAGACTATGGCTACACCTTC. Protein sequence: CASSRALEDYGYTF. The variable domain in full, with the rest retrieved from reference TRBV5-4 and TRBJ1-2, is ETGVTQSPTHLIKTRGQQVTLRCSSQSGHNTVSWYQQALGQGPQFIFQYYREEENGRGNFPPRFSGLQFPNYSSELNVNALELDDSALYLCASSRALEDYGYTFGSGTRLTVV.

V and J are TRBV30 and TRBJ1-1; D gene unclear. Germline CDR1 GTSNPN, CDR2 SVGIG (reference sequence). Trimming left V 2 bases short and J 6 bases short, with 10 bases between. The CDR3 loop spans 12 amino acids. The DNA for the CDR3 is TGTGCCTGGAGTCCCCCGTGGGCTGAAGCTTTCTTT. It translates to CAWSPPWAEAFF.

The chain couples TRBV2 to TRBJ2-7; TRBD2 aligns across 7 bases. Trimming removed 7 bases from V and 0 bases from J; junction bases left unmatched: 18. This CDR3 spans 18 amino acids. CDR1 and CDR2 from the germline V gene are SNHLY and FYNNEI. Here the CDR3 DNA reads TGTGCCAGCAATTGCCTGGGCGGGAGTTCTTGCAGCTCCTACGAGCAGTACTTC. Residues: CASNCLGGSSCSSYEQYF.

This sequence joins TRBV9 and TRBJ2-7; D unresolved. Germline V lookup: CDR1 SGDLS, CDR2 YYNGEE. The CDR3 runs 13 residues. The germline V and J ends were trimmed by 3 bases and 2 bases, with 9 bases remaining between them. The CDR3 DNA follows: TGTGCCAGCAGCGCCGGACGGACCTACGAGCAGTACTTC. Protein product: CASSAGRTYEQYF.

As for this clone: The junction departs from the called germline gene at one end, perhaps through a read error. This chain links TRBV7-3 with TRBJ2-3, with 9 bases aligning to TRBD2. The CDR3 contains 16 residues. Germline CDR1 SGHTA, CDR2 FQGTGA. The CDR3 here is CASSLNSGSGTDTQYF. CDR3 coding DNA: TGTGCCAGCAGTTTAAATAGCGGGAGTGGCACAGATACGCAGTATTTT.

V usage is TRBV10-3 and J usage is TRBJ2-3; 11 positions match TRBD2. The germline V gene has CDR1 ENHRY and CDR2 SYGVKD. V shed 1 base and J 4 bases; nucleotides not matched to a gene: 4. This CDR3 is built from 16 residues. The CDR3 loop reads CAISELTSGTSDTQYF. The CDR3 nucleotides read TGTGCCATCAGTGAGTTGACTAGCGGGACCTCAGATACGCAGTATTTT.

V and J are TRBV28 and TRBJ2-7; 7 positions match TRBD2. This CDR3 contains 15 residues. The V and J ends lost 2 bases and 3 bases, in that order; junction bases with no gene match: 7. Germline V gives CDR1 MDHEN, CDR2 SYDVKM. The CDR3 region has the DNA TGTGCCAGCAGTTTAAATGCGGGAGCGCACTACGAGCAGTACTTC. Its translation is CASSLNAGAHYEQYF.

The gene calls are TRBV28 and TRBJ2-3; TRBD2 aligns across 13 bases. The CDR3 loop spans 16 amino acids. The germline V gene encodes CDR1 MDHEN and CDR2 SYDVKM. Trimming at V came to 5 bases and at J to 4 bases, leaving 6 bases not matched to a gene. CDR3 sequence (DNA): TGTGCCAGCAGTCCCACTAGCGGGAGGGAAGCAGATACGCAGTATTTT. Encoded protein: CASSPTSGREADTQYF.

J is TRBJ1-2 and V is TRBV10-3, with D perhaps TRBD1 (5 bases). The V gene's germline CDR1 is ENHRY and CDR2 SYGVKD. The germline V and J ends were trimmed by 10 bases and 4 bases, with 19 bases remaining between them. There are 14 residues in the CDR3. Here the CDR3 reads CASSLGGIPYGYTF. The CDR3 DNA reads TGTGCCAGCAGCTTGGGGGGGATTCCCTATGGCTACACCTTC.

The chain's CDR3 is CASSWREGSYEQYF. For the CDR3, the DNA is TGTGCCAGCAGTTGGCGGGAGGGCTCCTACGAGCAGTACTTC. This chain joins TRBV27 and TRBJ2-7, with 9 positions matching TRBD2. Trimming cost V 4 bases and J 0 bases; bases outside gene matches: 1. Looked up from germline, CDR1 is MNHEY and CDR2 is SMNVEV (reference sequence). The CDR3 runs to 14 residues.

The chain uses TRBV5-1 and TRBJ1-2, with 8 bases fitting TRBD1. Germline values: CDR1 SGHRS, CDR2 YFSETQ. The trim removed 3 bases at V and 6 bases at J, leaving 10 bases unmatched. CDR3 size: 15 residues. CDR3 sequence (DNA): TGCGCCAGCAGCTGGGACAGGCCTGGGTCGGATGGCTACACCTTC. It is translated as CASSWDRPGSDGYTF.

This chain connects TRBV30 to TRBJ1-2; a weak D match, TRBD1 (5 bases). In germline, CDR1 is GTSNPN, CDR2 SVGIG (reference sequence). The CDR3 consists of 13 residues. The V end was cut by 0 bases, the J end by 4 bases, with 9 bases between. CDR3 region: CAWSVAGTYGYTF. The DNA of the CDR3 is TGTGCCTGGAGTGTTGCAGGGACCTATGGCTACACCTTC.

V and J are TRBV6-6 and TRBJ2-7; D possibly corresponds to TRBD2 (7 bases). The CDR3 totals 15 residues. V lost 2 bases to trimming and J lost 2 bases, with 13 bases between them. Germline V gene data show CDR1 as MNHNY and CDR2 as SVGAGI (reference sequence). CDR3 protein: CASSYGGGGAYEQYF. The CDR3, as DNA: TGTGCCAGCAGTTACGGGGGAGGGGGAGCCTACGAGCAGTACTTC.

This chain joins TRBV11-2 and TRBJ2-3; a possible D gene is TRBD2 (5 bases). The CDR3 length is 13 residues. The V gene lost 3 bases and the J gene lost 5 bases, with 9 bases spanning the gap. From germline, CDR1 is SGHAT and CDR2 FQNNGV. CDR3 nucleotide sequence: TGTGCCAGCAGCTTTAATGGGAGAGATACGCAGTATTTT. Translated: CASSFNGRDTQYF. Full variable domain (rest looked up from reference TRBV11-2 and TRBJ2-3): EAGVAQSPRYKIIEKRQSVAFWCNPISGHATLYWYQQILGQGPKLLIQFQNNGVVDDSQLPKDRFSAERLKGVDSTLKIQPAKLEDSAVYLCASSFNGRDTQYFGPGTRLTVL.

CDR3 in amino acids: CASSQTGTGGLNYGYTF. CDR3 DNA: TGTGCCAGCAGTCAAACCGGGACAGGGGGGCTTAACTATGGCTACACCTTC. The genes are TRBV27 and TRBJ1-2; 11 bases align to TRBD1. The CDR3 has 17 residues. The V and J ends lost 5 bases and 1 base, in that order; junction bases with no gene match: 9. Looked up from germline, CDR1 is MNHEY and CDR2 is SMNVEV (reference sequence).

This chain links TRBV28 with TRBJ2-4; TRBD1 or TRBD2 may be the D gene (5 bases each). Germline CDR1 reads MDHEN; CDR2 reads SYDVKM. CDR3 length: 13 amino acids. V was clipped by 6 bases and J by 5 bases, with 11 bases between them. CDR3 region: CASSPGPENIQYF. The CDR3 DNA reads TGTGCCAGCAGCCCGGGACCGGAAAACATTCAGTACTTC.

This clone was observed a single time. V gene TRBV10-3 combines with J gene TRBJ2-1; weak D call: TRBD2 (6 bases). The CDR3 has 14 amino acids. Trimming removed 5 bases at V and 3 bases at J, with 11 bases between. Per the germline V gene, CDR1 is ENHRY and CDR2 is SYGVKD. The CDR3 coding sequence is TGTGCCATCAGTTACGGGGGTAGCTACAATGAGCAGTTCTTC. Protein: CAISYGGSYNEQFF.

This clone appeared once. The chain is built from TRBV19 and TRBJ1-2; TRBD1 aligns across 8 bases. Germline CDR1 reads LNHDA; CDR2 reads SQIVND (reference sequence). J gave up 8 bases and V 3 bases, and 8 bases lay outside the gene matches. The CDR3 is made up of 14 amino acids. The CDR3 coding sequence is TGTGCCAGTAGTATGGACAGGGCCTCGGGAGGCTACACCTTC. This codes for CASSMDRASGGYTF.

V usage is TRBV5-1 and J usage is TRBJ1-6, with 10 bases matching TRBD1. Germline CDR1 and CDR2: SGHRS and YFSETQ. This CDR3 contains 14 residues. The J segment lost 10 bases and the V segment lost 4 bases, leaving 5 bases of the junction unmatched. The CDR3 nucleotides are TGCGCCAGCAGCCTAGGGACAGGGGAATCACCCCTCCACTTT. Protein product: CASSLGTGESPLHF.